A single sample is the source of the 25 T cell receptor beta chains below, sequenced in a study of blood T cells in healthy people across ages (dated by TCRdb to between 2015 and 2017). Library preparation was by 5' RACE. Sequencing was performed on an Illumina HiSeq 2500. The second PCR ran for about 7 to 11 cycles and used a J-beta primer mix along with a sample-barcoded 5' primer. The public reads were reprocessed in TCRdb via fastp at Q25 and MiXCR, keeping in-frame beta chains. Under each unique CDR3 protein, matching rows form one entry showing the most common genes and DNA. The sample profile shows some 920,000 distinct CDR3 sequences; roughly 47% of them were found once. The ten most abundant clones make up 20% to 25% of the sample. Material for sequencing was blood. The receptor source for this set is an older woman in good health.

The J gene is TRBJ2-5, the V gene TRBV2, with D possibly TRBD2 on 5 matching bases. The CDR3 contains 14 residues. From germline, CDR1 is SNHLY and CDR2 FYNNEI. Trimming removed 6 bases from V and 11 bases from J, with 22 bases in between. The CDR3: CASRENGPSGRQYF. The CDR3 DNA is TGTGCCAGCAGGGAAAACGGGCCCAGCGGAAGACAGTACTTC.

This clonotype has more than one count but fewer than ten. The rearrangement links TRBV7-2 to TRBJ2-7; D may be TRBD2 (6 bases). In germline, CDR1 is SGHTA, CDR2 FQGNSA. Trimming shortened V by 5 bases and J by 6 bases, and 17 bases separated the two germline ends. This CDR3 comprises 14 residues. The CDR3 nucleotides read TGTGCCAGCAGCCCGGGACTCGCATCGGCCGAGCAGTACTTC. Translating gives CASSPGLASAEQYF.

This sequence joins TRBV4-1 and TRBJ2-5, with D hard to call. CDR3 length: 13 amino acids. CDR1 MGHRA and CDR2 YSYEKL come from the germline V gene. The germline V and J ends were trimmed by 2 bases and 3 bases, with 7 bases remaining between them. The CDR3 nucleotides are TGCGCCAGCAGCCAATGGGGAAAAGAGACCCAGTACTTC. Translation: CASSQWGKETQYF.

In its sample, this clonotype was seen a few times. The V and J genes are TRBV18 and TRBJ1-2, with a possible D match to TRBD1 (6 bases). The V end lost 3 bases, the J end lost 5 bases, and 13 bases lay between the germline ends. The V gene's germline CDR1 is KGHSH and CDR2 LQKENI. CDR3 length equals 14 residues. DNA for the CDR3: TGTGCCAGCTCACCCGGTGCACAGGGATATGGCTACACCTTC. It specifies CASSPGAQGYGYTF. The whole variable domain, filled in from reference TRBV18 and TRBJ1-2, reads NAGVMQNPRHLVRRRGQEARLRCSPMKGHSHVYWYRQLPEEGLKFMVYLQKENIIDESGMPKERFSAEFPKEGPSILRIQQVVRGDSAAYFCASSPGAQGYGYTFGSGTRLTVV.

The chain combines TRBV27 with TRBJ2-5; 8 bases agree with TRBD1. Germline V gene data show CDR1 as MNHEY and CDR2 as SMNVEV (reference sequence). This CDR3 has 15 residues. The V gene end was trimmed by 2 bases and the J gene end by 5 bases; junction bases not matched to a gene: 7. The CDR3 protein is CASSLGTGRGETQYF. CDR3 sequence (DNA): TGTGCCAGCAGTTTAGGGACAGGAAGAGGCGAGACCCAGTACTTC.

This clonotype has just a few counts. CDR3 in amino acids: CASQQGPIYEQYF. The DNA of the CDR3 is TGTGCCAGCCAACAGGGGCCAATCTACGAGCAGTACTTC. The chain joins TRBV5-8 to TRBJ2-7; 7 bases map to TRBD1. Trimming at V came to 7 bases and at J to 3 bases, leaving 7 bases not matched to a gene. This CDR3 has 13 residues. In germline, CDR1 is SGHTS, CDR2 YDEGEE.

This clonotype occurred a few times. The V gene is TRBV18, the J gene TRBJ1-4, with a weak D call TRBD1 (6 bases). V was shortened by 2 bases and J by 0 bases, with 10 bases between the two germline ends. CDR3 length equals 16 residues. CDR1 is KGHSH, CDR2 LQKENI, per germline. This CDR3 is CASSPNRDTTNEKLFF. CDR3 bases: TGTGCCAGCTCACCAAACCGGGACACAACTAATGAAAAACTGTTTTTT.

This chain uses TRBV11-3 with TRBJ2-1; D may be TRBD2 (5 bases). CDR3 length: 16 residues. Germline V lookup: CDR1 SGHNT, CDR2 YENEEA. Trimming cost V 3 bases and J 6 bases, with 18 bases left between them. CDR3 DNA: TGTGCCAGCAGCTTTGGGCGGGCACGGTCCACCAATGAGCAGTTCTTC. This translates into CASSFGRARSTNEQFF.

The chain couples TRBV20-1 to TRBJ2-2, with D uncertain. Germline V gene lookup returns CDR1 DFQATT and CDR2 SNEGSKA (reference sequence). The CDR3 runs to 12 residues. The V and J ends lost 4 bases and 2 bases respectively, with 5 bases between them. As DNA, the CDR3 is TGCAGTGCTACAATCAACACCGGGGAGCTGTTTTTT. Protein sequence: CSATINTGELFF.

This rearrangement joins TRBV9 to TRBJ1-2, with 7 nucleotides matching TRBD1. The germline gives CDR1 SGDLS, CDR2 YYNGEE. Unmatched junction bases numbered 14, after V lost 4 bases and J lost 5 bases. The CDR3 extends over 16 amino acids. The CDR3 coding sequence is TGTGCCAGCAGCTTAAATCTTCCGGGACAGAGTTATGGCTACACCTTC. It encodes CASSLNLPGQSYGYTF.

This clonotype was detected only a few times. This chain links TRBV20-1 with TRBJ2-1; possible D gene TRBD2, 6 bases. The CDR3 has 14 residues. Germline CDR1 and CDR2: DFQATT and SNEGSKA (reference sequence). The V gene lost 1 base and the J gene lost 6 bases, with 13 bases spanning the gap. DNA for the CDR3: TGCAGTGCTAGAGCCAGTGGGAGGCCCAATGAGCAGTTCTTC. It specifies CSARASGRPNEQFF.

This chain joins TRBV28 and TRBJ2-7; no firm D call. Deletions cut 0 bases from V and 1 base from J, with 10 bases between. This CDR3 has 15 amino acids. Looked up from germline, CDR1 is MDHEN and CDR2 is SYDVKM. The CDR3 loop is CASSLWPLRSYEQYF. The CDR3 DNA follows: TGTGCCAGCAGTTTATGGCCACTCCGTTCCTACGAGCAGTACTTC.

In its sample, this clonotype was seen many times. Since a much larger clone is just one base distant, this may be a read error. The J gene is TRBJ2-7, the V gene TRBV7-2; D might be TRBD2 (6 bases). V was shortened by 5 bases and J by 2 bases, with 13 bases between the two germline ends. This CDR3 region has 14 residues. Germline loops: CDR1 SGHTA, CDR2 FQGNSA. CDR3 DNA sequence: TGTGCCAGCAGCGACGGAACGGGAGCCTACGAGCAGTACTTC. This gives the protein CASSDGTGAYEQYF.

The chain uses TRBV4-2 and TRBJ2-3, with 8 bases matching TRBD2. Germline assignment: CDR1 LGHNA and CDR2 YNFKEQ. V shed 6 bases and J 2 bases; nucleotides not matched to a gene: 13. CDR3 length equals 17 residues. CDR3 region: CASSRGGAGAPTDTQYF. CDR3 in DNA: TGTGCCAGCAGTCGGGGGGGAGCGGGGGCCCCCACAGATACGCAGTATTTT.

V gene TRBV5-1 combines with J gene TRBJ1-2, with 7 bases matching TRBD1. The germline V gene encodes CDR1 SGHRS and CDR2 YFSETQ. The CDR3 is 15 residues long. The V segment lost 1 base and the J segment 1 base; nucleotides outside the gene matches: 4. The CDR3 sequence: CASSLSGQFNYGYTF. CDR3 bases: TGCGCCAGCAGCTTGTCGGGACAGTTTAACTATGGCTACACCTTC.

This clonotype was detected only a few times. This rearrangement joins TRBV6-6 to TRBJ2-3; 12 bases line up with TRBD2. The CDR3 is made up of 17 amino acids. Germline V gene data show CDR1 as MNHNY and CDR2 as SVGAGI (reference sequence). J was trimmed by 4 bases and V by 2 bases; bases with no gene match: 7. CDR3: CASSYTTSGRRADTQYF. The CDR3 bases are TGTGCCAGCAGTTACACGACTAGCGGGAGACGGGCAGATACGCAGTATTTT.

The chain links TRBV5-1 to TRBJ1-2; no definite D call. Germline V gives CDR1 SGHRS, CDR2 YFSETQ. CDR3 length equals 13 residues. Trimming stripped 4 bases from V and 4 bases from J, with 11 bases between. CDR3 DNA: TGCGCCAGCAGCCTGAACGACTTCTATGGCTACACCTTC. Residues: CASSLNDFYGYTF.

The chain couples TRBV5-1 to TRBJ2-1; D possibly matches TRBD1 or TRBD2 (5 bases each). Germline values: CDR1 SGHRS, CDR2 YFSETQ. Trimming took off 4 bases at V and 1 base at J, with 12 bases between the two ends. This CDR3 is 15 amino acids long. CDR3 in DNA: TGCGCCAGCAGCGACGGGGCCCGATCCTACAATGAGCAGTTCTTC. Translated: CASSDGARSYNEQFF.

Comments on this clonotype: A much larger clonotype is one base distant, so this may be a read error. V is TRBV15 and J is TRBJ2-5; D is perhaps TRBD1 or TRBD2 (6 bases each). The CDR3 is 17 residues long. Deletions cut 0 bases from V and 11 bases from J, with 25 bases between. CDR1 is LNHNV and CDR2 is YYDKDF in the germline V gene (reference sequence). CDR3 bases: TGTGCCACCAGCAGAGATATGGGGGGCCTAGCGTCCGATGAGCAGTACTTC. It is translated as CATSRDMGGLASDEQYF.

The chain carries TRBV3-1 and TRBJ2-7, with TRBD2 identical over 9 bases. Gene TRBJ2-5 matches the end of the DNA better, so the J call may be wrong. The germline V gene has CDR1 LGHDT and CDR2 YNNKEL (reference sequence). The CDR3 is 15 residues long. The CDR3 reads CASSQDRAGGETQYF. DNA of the CDR3: TGTGCCAGCAGCCAAGATAGGGCGGGGGGGGAGACCCAGTACTTC.

With respect to this clonotype: A much more abundant neighbour one base away suggests this may be a read error. The rearrangement links TRBV2 to TRBJ2-7; TRBD1 matches 9 bases. V lost 4 bases, J lost 3 bases, and 4 bases stayed unmatched. The CDR3 extends over 14 amino acids. The V gene's germline CDR1 is SNHLY and CDR2 FYNNEI. The CDR3: CASSGGTGNYEQYF. Written as DNA, the CDR3 is TGTGCCAGCAGTGGGGGGACAGGGAACTACGAGCAGTACTTC.

This clonotype was counted between two and nine times. V and J are TRBV2 and TRBJ2-5; no firm D call. Looked up from germline, CDR1 is SNHLY and CDR2 is FYNNEI. V lost 7 bases and J lost 5, with 14 bases in between. The CDR3 has 13 residues. CDR3 in amino acids: CASTSVGRETQYF. In DNA, the CDR3 is TGTGCCAGCACCTCGGTAGGGCGGGAGACCCAGTACTTC.

This clonotype turned up a few times. This chain joins TRBV5-1 and TRBJ2-3; TRBD1 is a possible D gene (6 bases). This CDR3 has 15 amino acids. Germline assignment: CDR1 SGHRS and CDR2 YFSETQ. V was cut by 0 bases and J by 2 bases, with 10 bases left in between. The CDR3 spells CASSLGTAPTDTQYF. The CDR3 DNA follows: TGCGCCAGCAGCTTGGGGACAGCACCCACAGATACGCAGTATTTT.

The chain couples TRBV27 to TRBJ2-6; D not resolved. The CDR3 loop spans 16 amino acids. V dropped 2 bases and J dropped 2 bases, with 10 bases sitting between them. CDR1 and CDR2 from the germline V gene are MNHEY and SMNVEV (reference sequence). The CDR3 sequence: CASSLTSGPGANVLTF. The CDR3 coding sequence is TGTGCCAGCAGTTTAACGTCGGGCCCTGGGGCCAACGTCCTGACTTTC.

This clonotype was counted only a few times. The chain links TRBV6-5 to TRBJ1-5; TRBD1 agrees at 8 bases. The junction had 5 bases not matched to a gene; V was cut back by 3 bases and J by 4 bases. Germline V gene data show CDR1 as MNHEY and CDR2 as SVGAGI. This CDR3 region has 15 residues. DNA of the CDR3: TGTGCCAGCAGTTATAATCAGGGGGCGAATCAGCCCCAGCATTTT. Translating gives CASSYNQGANQPQHF.